The 20 T cell receptor beta chains in this list originate from one sample, sequenced in a study of cytomegalovirus exposure and HLA in healthy donors. In the PCR, 60 Vbeta and 13 Jbeta primers were used. Some clones are missing from TCRdb's copy, which holds only in-frame ones; the method was immunoSEQ multiplex PCR. The sample gives over 150,000 clones, over 65% of which show up once; less than 1.5% is in the top ten. Material: PBMCs. The receptors derive from a woman aged 30 to 39 in good health and CMV-seropositive.

This rearrangement joins TRBV4-3 to TRBJ1-1; possible D gene TRBD1, 6 bases. V shed 0 bases and J shed 5 bases, with 13 bases lying between them. The CDR3 has 15 amino acids. CDR1 is LGHNA, CDR2 YSLEER, per germline. The CDR3 DNA follows: TGCGCCAGCAGCCAAGAGAGGGGGATGAGTACTGAAGCTTTCTTT. It encodes CASSQERGMSTEAFF.

Turning to this clone: At one of its ends the junction is not consistent with the germline gene, which may arise from a read error. The genes are TRBV29-1 and TRBJ2-5; D not resolved. Per the germline V gene, CDR1 is SQVTM and CDR2 is ANQGSEA. The CDR3 runs 11 residues. The CDR3 nucleotides read TGCAGCGTTGAAGACCGTATGGTCACGGACTTC. Its protein product is CSVEDRMVTDF.

This clone was counted a single time. Here the CDR3 reads CASSGSGILNIQYF. The CDR3 bases are TGTGCCAGCAGTGGTAGCGGGATCTTAAACATTCAGTACTTC. The chain employs TRBV27 and TRBJ2-4, with 8 positions matching TRBD2. Trimming cost V 5 bases and J 6 bases; bases outside gene matches: 6. CDR3 length equals 14 residues. The V gene's germline CDR1 is MNHEY and CDR2 SMNVEV (reference sequence).

The chain couples TRBV4-1 to TRBJ1-4, with a possible D match to TRBD1 (5 bases). V lost 0 bases, J lost 5 bases, and 16 bases lay in between. The germline V gene has CDR1 MGHRA and CDR2 YSYEKL. The CDR3 has 17 amino acids. CDR3 sequence: CASSQETGGVPNEKLFF. CDR3 in DNA: TGCGCCAGCAGCCAAGAAACAGGAGGGGTGCCAAATGAAAAACTGTTTTTT.

In its sample, this clone was seen a few times. The chain is built from TRBV5-8 and TRBJ2-3; 12 bases agree with TRBD2. V shed 5 bases and J 4 bases; nucleotides not matched to a gene: 5. CDR3 size: 15 residues. The germline V gene has CDR1 SGHTS and CDR2 YDEGEE. The CDR3 reads CASRPTSGSPDTQYF. DNA for the CDR3: TGTGCCAGCAGACCGACTAGCGGGAGTCCAGATACGCAGTATTTT.

V usage is TRBV2 and J usage is TRBJ2-5; TRBD2 matches 10 bases. V lost 3 bases, J lost 5 bases, and 12 bases stayed unmatched. The CDR3 has 17 residues. Germline CDR1 is SNHLY and CDR2 is FYNNEI. CDR3 sequence reads: CASSDMASGREWETQYF. The CDR3 DNA reads as TGTGCCAGCAGTGATATGGCTAGCGGGAGAGAATGGGAGACCCAGTACTTC.

The gene calls are TRBV5-1 and TRBJ1-1; 7 bases fit TRBD1. Looked up from germline, CDR1 is SGHRS and CDR2 is YFSETQ. The CDR3 has 15 amino acids. J was trimmed by 3 bases and V by 4 bases; bases with no gene match: 9. The CDR3 coding sequence is TGCGCCAGCAGCGCCAGGGGGGATAAGGACACTGAAGCTTTCTTT. Its translation: CASSARGDKDTEAFF.

The chain links TRBV30 to TRBJ2-7, with 7 bases lining up with TRBD1. J lost 0 bases, V lost 2 bases, and 16 bases had no gene match. Germline-derived CDR1 and CDR2 are GTSNPN and SVGIG (reference sequence). The CDR3 is 18 amino acids. The CDR3 protein is CAWSTRWTGLISSYEQYF. The CDR3 DNA reads as TGTGCCTGGAGTACACGCTGGACAGGCTTGATAAGCTCCTACGAGCAGTACTTC.

This sequence joins TRBV29-1 and TRBJ2-4; 9 positions match TRBD2. The germline CDR1 and CDR2 sequences are SQVTM and ANQGSEA. Trimming cost V 4 bases and J 4 bases; bases outside gene matches: 8. The CDR3 loop spans 15 amino acids. The DNA for the CDR3 is TGCAGCGTTGGGAGGGATAGCGGGAGTAAAAACATTCAGTACTTC. Its translation: CSVGRDSGSKNIQYF.

CDR3 coding DNA: TGTGCCAGTACCCCCTGGAGCGGGGGGATTAATGAAAAACTGTTTTTT. It translates to CASTPWSGGINEKLFF. The chain recombines TRBV19 with TRBJ1-4; D is perhaps TRBD1 (5 bases). Trimming removed 7 bases at V and 4 bases at J, with 19 bases between. This CDR3 region has 16 residues. Germline-derived CDR1 and CDR2 are LNHDA and SQIVND (reference sequence). The variable domain in full, with the rest retrieved from reference TRBV19 and TRBJ1-4, is DGGITQSPKYLFRKEGQNVTLSCEQNLNHDAMYWYRQDPGQGLRLIYYSQIVNDFQKGDIAEGYSVSREKKESFPLTVTSAQKNPTAFYLCASTPWSGGINEKLFFGSGTQLSVL.

V is TRBV30 and J is TRBJ2-7; TRBD1 aligns across 11 bases. The length of the CDR3 is 15 residues. Unmatched junction bases numbered 8, after V lost 4 bases and J lost 3 bases. Germline CDR1 GTSNPN, CDR2 SVGIG (reference sequence). CDR3 DNA: TGTGCCTGGATTCCAGACGGGACAGGGGGCTACGAGCAGTACTTC. Protein product: CAWIPDGTGGYEQYF.

With respect to this clone: One end of the junction is discordant with germline, which a read error may explain. The chain employs TRBV11-2 and TRBJ2-1; 14 bases align to TRBD2. There are 15 residues in the CDR3. Per germline, CDR1 SGHAT and CDR2 FQNNGV. The CDR3 DNA reads TGTGCCAGCAGCTTAGCGGGGACTAGCGGGAGCGTAGGGGTCTTC. The encoded protein is CASSLAGTSGSVGVF.

V and J are TRBV7-6 and TRBJ2-6; 9 positions agree with TRBD1. V trimming: 5 bases; J trimming: 0 bases; junction bases outside the gene matches: 5. CDR1 is SGHVS and CDR2 is FNYEAQ in the germline V gene. There are 17 residues in the CDR3. CDR3 nucleotide sequence: TGTGCCAGCAGCAAGGACAGGGGAACCTCTGGGGCCAACGTCCTGACTTTC. It yields the protein CASSKDRGTSGANVLTF.

The chain uses TRBV19 and TRBJ2-1; a weak D match, TRBD2 (6 bases). The CDR3 is made up of 15 amino acids. Germline-derived CDR1 and CDR2 are LNHDA and SQIVND (reference sequence). V lost 10 bases and J 3 bases, leaving 19 bases between the germline ends. The CDR3 DNA is TGTGCCACTAGAGGTCTCGGGAGCGGCTACAATGAGCAGTTCTTC. Translation gives CATRGLGSGYNEQFF.

This chain's CDR3 is CASSLEAGEKLFF. CDR3 sequence (DNA): TGTGCCAGCAGCTTAGAGGCAGGGGAAAAACTGTTTTTT. This chain links TRBV7-9 with TRBJ1-4, with D possibly being TRBD1 (5 bases). The V end was cut by 1 base, the J end by 8 bases, with 8 bases between. The CDR3 covers 13 residues. Germline lookup yields CDR1 SEHNR and CDR2 FQNEAQ (reference sequence).

This clone was recorded a few times. The rearrangement links TRBV25-1 to TRBJ2-2, with 13 positions matching TRBD2. After removal of 4 bases from V and 3 bases from J, the junction contained 8 bases not matched to a gene. Germline CDR1 reads MGHDK; CDR2 reads SYGVNS. There are 18 residues in the CDR3. The CDR3 nucleotides are TGTGCCAGCAGTGGACTCGGGACTAGCGGGGCGGACACCGGGGAGCTGTTTTTT. Translated: CASSGLGTSGADTGELFF.

The rearrangement links TRBV18 to TRBJ2-1, with D possibly matching TRBD2 (5 bases). The CDR3 has 15 amino acids. Trimming pared 4 bases from V and 3 bases from J, leaving 13 bases between. CDR1 KGHSH and CDR2 LQKENI come from the germline V gene. The CDR3 region is CASSRERTYYNEQFF. In DNA, the CDR3 is TGTGCCAGCTCACGGGAAAGGACTTACTACAATGAGCAGTTCTTC.

The chain combines TRBV29-1 with TRBJ1-1, with 9 bases identical to TRBD1. J lost 3 bases, V lost 5 bases, and 4 bases had no gene match. The CDR3 consists of 13 residues. Germline CDR1 and CDR2: SQVTM and ANQGSEA. The CDR3 here is CSVLTGGDTEAFF. The CDR3 DNA reads as TGCAGCGTTTTAACAGGGGGCGACACTGAAGCTTTCTTT.

The rearrangement joins TRBV7-8 to TRBJ2-5; 11 nucleotides match TRBD1. TRBJ2-7 explains the end of the DNA better; the J call may be wrong. The germline gives CDR1 SGHVS, CDR2 FQNEAQ. The CDR3 runs to 15 residues. The CDR3, as DNA: TGTGCCAGCAGTTCCTCCGGGACAGGGGGCTACGAGCAGTACTTC. Protein: CASSSSGTGGYEQYF.

This chain uses TRBV12-2 with TRBJ2-4; the table's D call of TRBD1 was not tested on the DNA. TRBV12-2 is given as a pseudogene. The CDR3 totals 15 residues. CDR3 nucleotides: TGTGCAAGTCGCTGGACTCGACAGGGCTGCTTCATTCAGTACTTC. Translating it yields CASRWTRQGCFIQYF.